A single sample gave rise to the 26 T cell receptor beta chains below, sequenced in a study of blood T cell repertoires in COVID-19. TCRdb keeps only in-frame clones here, not all; method: immunoSEQ multiplex PCR. The repertoire holds some 20,000 clones, with under 95% as singletons. The sequenced sample consisted of peripheral blood. These receptors all stem from a human donor in a cohort sampled during active COVID-19.

The CDR3 spells CASRAGQGETLNYGYTF. The CDR3 nucleotides are TGCGCCAGCCGCGCGGGACAGGGGGAAACGTTAAACTATGGCTACACCTTC. The chain employs TRBV5-1 and TRBJ1-2; 11 bases are a match to TRBD1. The CDR3 covers 17 residues. The V gene end was trimmed by 7 bases and the J gene end by 2 bases; junction bases not matched to a gene: 13. Germline V gives CDR1 SGHRS, CDR2 YFSETQ.

The CDR3 coding sequence is TGCGCCAGCAGCGTACGACAGGGCGGGTACGAGCAGTACTTC. This codes for CASSVRQGGYEQYF. The chain joins TRBV5-1 to TRBJ2-7, with 7 positions matching TRBD1. CDR1 and CDR2 from the germline V gene are SGHRS and YFSETQ. The CDR3 runs 14 residues. Losses at the gene ends were 4 bases for V and 4 bases for J; bases not matched to a gene: 8.

This chain joins TRBV6-2 or TRBV6-3 and TRBJ2-1, with a possible D match to TRBD2 (6 bases). The CDR3 spans 13 residues. V lost 6 bases, J lost 6 bases, and 12 bases lay in between. The germline V gene has CDR1 MNHEY and CDR2 SVGEGT. The CDR3 DNA sequence: TGTGCCAGCAGCCAGCGGAGGGGCAATGAGCAGTTCTTC. It specifies CASSQRRGNEQFF.

The V and J genes are TRBV11-2 and TRBJ2-7, with TRBD1 identical over 7 bases. CDR1 and CDR2 (germline): SGHAT, FQNNGV. The CDR3 is 13 residues long. J was trimmed by 2 bases and V by 5 bases; bases with no gene match: 3. This CDR3 reads CASSHGQAYEQYV. As DNA, the CDR3 is TGTGCCAGCAGCCACGGACAGGCCTACGAGCAGTACGTC.

This chain uses TRBV9 with TRBJ2-1; 7 bases are shared with TRBD2. The V and J ends lost 3 bases and 0 bases, in that order; junction bases with no gene match: 3. There are 15 residues in the CDR3. Germline V gene lookup returns CDR1 SGDLS and CDR2 YYNGEE. Here the CDR3 reads CASSGRGSSYNEQFF. In nucleotides, the CDR3 is TGTGCCAGCAGCGGGCGGGGGAGCTCCTACAATGAGCAGTTCTTC.

The rearrangement links TRBV28 to TRBJ2-3, with 7 bases that match TRBD2. The germline V gene has CDR1 MDHEN and CDR2 SYDVKM. J was trimmed by 7 bases and V by 6 bases; bases with no gene match: 7. The CDR3 is 13 residues long. The CDR3 sequence is CASRLAIGNTQYF. The CDR3 DNA sequence: TGTGCCAGCAGACTAGCGATAGGAAATACGCAGTATTTT.

This clone appeared a single time. The chain uses TRBV6-5 and TRBJ1-2, with D tentatively TRBD1 (6 bases). V dropped 7 bases and J dropped 8 bases, with 17 bases sitting between them. CDR1 and CDR2 from the germline V gene are MNHEY and SVGAGI. The CDR3 sequence is 13 residues long. The CDR3 protein is CASTHRESWGYTF. The CDR3, as DNA: TGTGCCAGCACCCACAGGGAATCTTGGGGCTACACCTTC.

The chain links TRBV6-5 to TRBJ1-2; D not resolved. Germline CDR1 MNHEY, CDR2 SVGAGI. There are 16 residues in the CDR3. Deletions cut 0 bases from V and 5 bases from J, with 16 bases between. In DNA form, the CDR3 reads TGTGCCAGCAGTTACTCGATACAGCCTTCGGGATATGGCTACACCTTC. Its translation: CASSYSIQPSGYGYTF.

The chain uses TRBV5-6 and TRBJ2-1; 14 bases fit TRBD2. CDR3 length: 18 amino acids. The V gene end was trimmed by 3 bases and the J gene end by 1 base; junction bases not matched to a gene: 6. Germline CDR1 SGHDT, CDR2 YYEEEE. CDR3 region: CASSSRTSGRTSYNEQFF. DNA of the CDR3: TGTGCCAGCAGCTCGAGGACTAGCGGGAGGACTTCCTACAATGAGCAGTTCTTC.

The rearrangement joins TRBV11-2 to TRBJ2-5; 9 nucleotides agree with TRBD2. The germline CDR1 and CDR2 sequences are SGHAT and FQNNGV. After removal of 3 bases from V and 4 bases from J, the junction contained 3 bases not matched to a gene. The CDR3 runs 14 residues. The CDR3, as DNA: TGTGCCAGCAGCTTTAGCGGGAGTGGAGAGACCCAGTACTTC. Protein product: CASSFSGSGETQYF.

The gene calls are TRBV4-2 and TRBJ2-1, with D unresolved. CDR1 and CDR2 (germline): LGHNA, YNFKEQ. This CDR3 region has 17 residues. V was shortened by 3 bases and J by 0 bases, with 15 bases between the two germline ends. The CDR3 loop reads CASSQPSTWSSYNEQFF. For the CDR3, the DNA is TGTGCCAGCAGCCAGCCCTCCACTTGGAGCTCCTACAATGAGCAGTTCTTC.

The chain combines TRBV5-1 with TRBJ2-3; 11 bases fit TRBD2. The CDR3 length is 17 residues. V lost 4 bases, J lost 0 bases, and 7 bases stayed unmatched. Per the germline V gene, CDR1 is SGHRS and CDR2 is YFSETQ. DNA of the CDR3: TGCGCCAGCAGCGCCGGCACTAGCGGGAGAAGCACAGATACGCAGTATTTT. Amino acids: CASSAGTSGRSTDTQYF.

The J gene is TRBJ1-4, the V gene TRBV19, with D hard to call. The length of the CDR3 is 14 residues. V was shortened by 2 bases and J by 3 bases, with 7 bases between the two germline ends. Per the germline V gene, CDR1 is LNHDA and CDR2 is SQIVND (reference sequence). The CDR3 sequence is CASSIWRSNEKLFF. CDR3 DNA: TGTGCCAGTAGTATATGGAGGTCTAATGAAAAACTGTTTTTT. The full variable domain, in which reference TRBV19 and TRBJ1-4 provide the parts outside the CDR3, is DGGITQSPKYLFRKEGQNVTLSCEQNLNHDAMYWYRQDPGQGLRLIYYSQIVNDFQKGDIAEGYSVSREKKESFPLTVTSAQKNPTAFYLCASSIWRSNEKLFFGSGTQLSVL.

In its sample, this clone was seen once. This sequence joins TRBV7-8 and TRBJ1-4; TRBD1 agrees at 8 bases. The CDR3 covers 14 residues. With V trimmed by 3 bases and J by 7 bases, 4 bases remained unmatched. Germline V gene lookup returns CDR1 SGHVS and CDR2 FQNEAQ. CDR3 in amino acids: CASSLGQEGEKLFF. The CDR3 coding sequence is TGTGCCAGCAGCTTGGGACAGGAGGGTGAAAAACTGTTTTTT.

V usage is TRBV15 and J usage is TRBJ1-3; D gene unclear. V was trimmed by 2 bases and J by 2 bases, leaving 10 bases between them. This CDR3 is built from 15 residues. Germline assignment: CDR1 LNHNV and CDR2 YYDKDF (reference sequence). CDR3 DNA: TGTGCCACCAGCAGAAACAGAGCCCCTGGAAACACCATATATTTT. Its translation is CATSRNRAPGNTIYF.

Written as DNA, the CDR3 is TGCGCCAGCAGCCAAGAGGTGATCCGGGTTTTCTCTGGAAACACCATATATTTT. This sequence encodes CASSQEVIRVFSGNTIYF. This chain connects TRBV4-1 to TRBJ1-3; D ambiguous. V was trimmed by 0 bases and J by 0 bases, leaving 15 bases between them. The length of the CDR3 is 18 residues. Germline CDR1 MGHRA, CDR2 YSYEKL.

In this sample, this clone turned up once. V is TRBV6-6 and J is TRBJ2-5; 7 bases are shared with TRBD2. CDR3 size: 14 residues. V shed 6 bases and J 4 bases; nucleotides not matched to a gene: 8. Germline CDR1 and CDR2: MNHNY and SVGAGI (reference sequence). The chain's CDR3 is CASSQRLARETQYF. The CDR3 nucleotides read TGTGCCAGCAGCCAAAGACTAGCAAGAGAGACCCAGTACTTC.

The chain uses TRBV28 and TRBJ2-3; D not certain. The V gene's germline CDR1 is MDHEN and CDR2 SYDVKM. Trimming cost V 5 bases and J 4 bases, with 10 bases left between them. This CDR3 region has 13 residues. In nucleotides, the CDR3 is TGTGCCAGCAGTCGCCCAGATCCAGATACGCAGTATTTT. Protein sequence: CASSRPDPDTQYF.

This sequence joins TRBV7-2 and TRBJ2-1; 12 bases align to TRBD2. After removal of 5 bases from V and 4 bases from J, the junction contained 15 bases not matched to a gene. CDR3 length: 19 residues. CDR1 is SGHTA and CDR2 is FQGNSA in the germline V gene. CDR3 protein: CASSPIGLAGGPRYNEQFF. The CDR3 DNA follows: TGTGCCAGCAGCCCCATCGGGCTAGCGGGAGGGCCGCGATACAATGAGCAGTTCTTC.

A single count supports this clone. This chain joins TRBV9 and TRBJ2-3; 10 nucleotides line up with TRBD2. J lost 1 base, V lost 1 base, and 6 bases had no gene match. The CDR3 sequence is 17 residues long. Germline loops: CDR1 SGDLS, CDR2 YYNGEE. The CDR3: CASSVTSGGARTDTQYF. The CDR3 DNA sequence: TGTGCCAGCAGCGTAACGAGCGGGGGGGCTCGCACAGATACGCAGTATTTT.

About this clone itself: One end of the junction varies from germline; a read error may be responsible. The sample holds other DNA sequences that translate to the same CDR3. This rearrangement joins TRBV18 to TRBJ2-7; D is possibly TRBD2 (6 bases). The CDR3 loop spans 15 amino acids. Germline loops: CDR1 KGHSH, CDR2 LQKENI. Here the CDR3 reads CASSPGFGGKYEQYF. DNA for the CDR3: TGTGCCAGCTCACCGGGGTTCGGGGGAAAGTACGAGCAGTATTTC.

This clone came up once. V is TRBV18 and J is TRBJ1-3; no reliable D call. The V end lost 2 bases, the J end lost 1 base, and 15 bases lay between the germline ends. This CDR3 has 17 residues. Germline V gene data show CDR1 as KGHSH and CDR2 as LQKENI. The CDR3 bases are TGTGCCAGCTCACCAGGGAGCGCTCTCGGGTCTGGAAACACCATATATTTT. This sequence encodes CASSPGSALGSGNTIYF. Looking up the rest from reference TRBV18 and TRBJ1-3 gives the full variable domain: NAGVMQNPRHLVRRRGQEARLRCSPMKGHSHVYWYRQLPEEGLKFMVYLQKENIIDESGMPKERFSAEFPKEGPSILRIQQVVRGDSAAYFCASSPGSALGSGNTIYFGEGSWLTVV.

This chain joins TRBV9 and TRBJ2-5, with a tentative D call TRBD2 (6 bases). V lost 0 bases to trimming and J lost 2 bases, with 17 bases between them. The germline V gene encodes CDR1 SGDLS and CDR2 YYNGEE. The CDR3 totals 17 residues. The CDR3 nucleotides are TGTGCCAGCAGCGTAGCCGGGCGGGACGGAGGGCAAGAGACCCAGTACTTC. As protein: CASSVAGRDGGQETQYF.

The chain couples TRBV28 to TRBJ1-5, with a possible D match to TRBD1 (5 bases). Trimming cost V 3 bases and J 3 bases, with 12 bases left between them. This CDR3 has 15 residues. Per germline, CDR1 MDHEN and CDR2 SYDVKM. The CDR3 bases are TGTGCCAGCAGTTTCCGGGGGAAAAACAATCAGCCCCAGCATTTT. Translating it yields CASSFRGKNNQPQHF.

The CDR3, as DNA: TGTGCCAGCAGCTTAGTAAACTATGGCTACACCTTC. Translation: CASSLVNYGYTF. The chain has TRBV7-9 and TRBJ1-2, with D unresolved. The CDR3 length is 12 residues. Germline V lookup: CDR1 SEHNR, CDR2 FQNEAQ (reference sequence). Trimming cost V 1 base and J 2 bases, with 2 bases left between them.

The V and J genes are TRBV11-3 and TRBJ2-1; maybe TRBD1 (5 bases). Per germline, CDR1 SGHNT and CDR2 YENEEA. V was cut by 1 base and J by 9 bases, with 7 bases left in between. The CDR3 extends over 12 amino acids. The DNA of the CDR3 is TGTGCCAGCAGCTTAGCTGGGGCTGAGCAGTTCTTC. Its protein product is CASSLAGAEQFF.